The clone carrying this T cell receptor (beta chain) was recorded a few times. This sample is drawn from a study of T-cell reconstitution after alpha-beta-depleted transplantation in children. Molecular barcoding with unique molecular identifiers was used for the TCRbeta library. MiXCR was run by TCRdb on the PCR reads, yielding one entry per CDR3 protein. The repertoire holds over 550,000 distinct CDR3 sequences, 10% seen once, with roughly 3.9% in the top ten. V lost 7 bases and J 9 bases, leaving 13 bases between the germline ends. The CDR3 runs to 13 residues. This TCR was sampled from a human donor who donated a stem cell graft to a child with acute myeloid leukemia. The gene calls are TRBV12-3 or TRBV12-4 and TRBJ1-6; D remains ambiguous. The sequenced sample was PBMCs from the stem cell graft donor, obtained from the stem cell graft. CDR3 sequence (DNA): TGTGCCAGCAACCTAGGCCCAACTTCACCCCTCCACTTT. This encodes CASNLGPTSPLHF.